This T cell receptor beta chain stems from a study of T cell responses to AZD1222 COVID-19 vaccine. Study outcomes and limitations: Spike-specific TCR breadth and depth grew following two AZD1222 doses. Repertoires were obtained solely post-peak T cell response.

In regard to this clone: The antigen remains unidentified.

Germline V gene data show CDR1 as SGDLS and CDR2 as YYNGEE. The CDR3 has 17 residues. Germline trimming cut 7 bases from V and 5 bases from J; bases unmatched to any gene: 13. TCRdb's copy holds only in-frame clones and misses some; the assay was immunoSEQ multiplex PCR. Of 150,000 to 200,000 clones in the sample, 88% are singletons; the top ten hold 11%. This chain links TRBV9 with TRBJ2-5; the match to TRBD2 covers 14 bases. This sequence originates from an adult who received the AZD1222 COVID-19 vaccine. This specimen was peripheral blood, taken 28 days after the second AZD1222 dose. The CDR3, as DNA: TGTGCCAGCTCCCCGAGGGGGACTAGCGGGGGTATGGAGACCCAGTACTTC. Translation: CASSPRGTSGGMETQYF.